What follows are 26 T cell receptor beta chains derived from one specimen sequenced in a study of STAT3 mutations in large granular lymphocyte leukemia. The study, taken as a whole, reports: Every T-cell large granular lymphocyte leukemia patient had at least one immunodominant TCR beta clonotype.

These receptors are not linked to any known antigen. The protocol was immunoSEQ multiplex PCR, while the TCRdb copy is restricted to in-frame clones and leaves out a portion. Of some 9,800 clones in the sample, under 95% were seen once. The sequenced sample consisted of peripheral blood mononuclear cells. The receptors come from a man aged 55-75 years with T-cell large granular lymphocyte leukemia. Some clones in this sample may be carry-over from other donors' samples.

CDR3 nucleotide sequence: TGTGCCTGGAGTGTACTCCCAAGTGGCTACACCTTC. Its protein product is CAWSVLPSGYTF. The rearrangement uses TRBV30 and TRBJ1-2; no clear D gene. Germline-derived CDR1 and CDR2 are GTSNPN and SVGIG (reference sequence). CDR3 length: 12 residues. The V end lost 0 bases, the J end lost 7 bases, and 9 bases lay between the germline ends.

The chain carries TRBV12-5 and TRBJ2-7, with D possibly being TRBD2 (5 bases). The CDR3 runs 16 residues. CDR1 and CDR2 (germline): LGHNT, FRNRAP. The V end lost 0 bases, the J end lost 3 bases, and 15 bases lay between the germline ends. The CDR3 loop reads CASGLVGASDYYEQYF. The CDR3 coding sequence is TGTGCTAGTGGTTTGGTAGGAGCCTCAGACTACTACGAGCAGTACTTC.

The chain links TRBV18 to TRBJ2-3; D is unresolved. The CDR3 is 14 amino acids. The V end lost 3 bases, the J end lost 0 bases, and 7 bases lay between the germline ends. CDR1 is KGHSH and CDR2 is LQKENI in the germline V gene. Written as DNA, the CDR3 is TGTGCCAGCTCACCCCCAACTAGCACAGATACGCAGTATTTT. Translation gives CASSPPTSTDTQYF. Looking up the rest from reference TRBV18 and TRBJ2-3 gives the full variable domain: NAGVMQNPRHLVRRRGQEARLRCSPMKGHSHVYWYRQLPEEGLKFMVYLQKENIIDESGMPKERFSAEFPKEGPSILRIQQVVRGDSAAYFCASSPPTSTDTQYFGPGTRLTVL.

The rearrangement uses TRBV30 and TRBJ2-7, with D possibly being TRBD1 or TRBD2 (5 bases each). Trimming cost V 3 bases and J 0 bases, with 12 bases left between them. Germline V gives CDR1 GTSNPN, CDR2 SVGIG (reference sequence). CDR3 size: 14 residues. The chain's CDR3 is CAWRGRDRSYEQYF. The CDR3 coding sequence is TGTGCCTGGAGGGGCCGGGACCGCTCCTACGAGCAGTACTTC.

This rearrangement joins TRBV19 to TRBJ2-2; a weak D match, TRBD1 (6 bases). The CDR3 is 13 amino acids. Trimming pared 9 bases from V and 4 bases from J, leaving 12 bases between. Germline V gene lookup returns CDR1 LNHDA and CDR2 SQIVND (reference sequence). The CDR3 DNA is TGTGCCAGCAACAGGGTGGGCACCGGGGAGCTGTTTTTT. As protein: CASNRVGTGELFF. Using reference TRBV19 and TRBJ2-2 for the parts outside the CDR3, the full variable domain is DGGITQSPKYLFRKEGQNVTLSCEQNLNHDAMYWYRQDPGQGLRLIYYSQIVNDFQKGDIAEGYSVSREKKESFPLTVTSAQKNPTAFYLCASNRVGTGELFFGEGSRLTVL.

The V and J genes are TRBV18 and TRBJ2-1, with a possible D match to TRBD2 (6 bases). Trimming stripped 4 bases from V and 7 bases from J, with 11 bases between. The germline CDR1 and CDR2 sequences are KGHSH and LQKENI. CDR3 length: 13 residues. The CDR3 region has the DNA TGTGCCAGCTCACGGGGACTTTTGAATGAGCAGTTCTTC. This encodes CASSRGLLNEQFF.

V gene TRBV30 combines with J gene TRBJ1-2, with no clear D. The V gene lost 3 bases and the J gene lost 4 bases, with 6 bases spanning the gap. The germline CDR1 and CDR2 sequences are GTSNPN and SVGIG (reference sequence). The CDR3 runs 11 residues. This CDR3 is CAWRGFYGYTF. The CDR3 bases are TGTGCCTGGAGGGGTTTCTATGGCTACACCTTC.

The V and J genes are TRBV29-1 and TRBJ1-2; D unclear. This CDR3 is 12 amino acids long. V dropped 1 base and J dropped 8 bases, with 11 bases sitting between them. CDR1 and CDR2 (germline): SQVTM, ANQGSEA. CDR3 in amino acids: CSVEGSAIGYTF. CDR3 nucleotides: TGCAGCGTTGAAGGTTCGGCTATCGGCTACACCTTC.

The rearrangement uses TRBV9 and TRBJ2-3, with 11 bases that match TRBD2. In germline, CDR1 is SGDLS, CDR2 YYNGEE. V lost 4 bases to trimming and J lost 0 bases; unmatched junction nucleotides: 4. This CDR3 comprises 16 residues. CDR3 region: CASSFRTSGSTDTQYF. CDR3 coding DNA: TGTGCCAGCAGCTTTCGGACTAGCGGGAGCACAGATACGCAGTATTTT.

The CDR3, as DNA: TGTGCCAGCAGTTTCGGACAGGTTAGCTCCTACGAGCAGTACTTC. Translating it yields CASSFGQVSSYEQYF. This rearrangement joins TRBV28 to TRBJ2-7; 7 nucleotides agree with TRBD1. V trimming: 3 bases; J trimming: 0 bases; junction bases outside the gene matches: 5. Germline CDR1 is MDHEN and CDR2 is SYDVKM. This CDR3 spans 15 amino acids.

The chain employs TRBV5-1 and TRBJ2-1; D possibly corresponds to TRBD2 (5 bases). The CDR3 length is 15 residues. The germline V gene has CDR1 SGHRS and CDR2 YFSETQ. Trimming stripped 6 bases from V and 0 bases from J, with 13 bases between. CDR3 DNA sequence: TGCGCCAGCATGAGGGATGGCAGCTCCTACAATGAGCAGTTCTTC. Translated, it gives CASMRDGSSYNEQFF.

This chain joins TRBV5-1 and TRBJ2-3; a weak D match, TRBD1 (6 bases). Germline CDR1 SGHRS, CDR2 YFSETQ. This CDR3 has 15 amino acids. V was shortened by 4 bases and J by 0 bases, with 12 bases between the two germline ends. The DNA for the CDR3 is TGCGCCAGCAGCCCGGACAGCCATAGCACAGATACGCAGTATTTT. As protein: CASSPDSHSTDTQYF. The whole variable domain, remainder taken from reference TRBV5-1 and TRBJ2-3, is KAGVTQTPRYLIKTRGQQVTLSCSPISGHRSVSWYQQTPGQGLQFLFEYFSETQRNKGNFPGRFSGRQFSNSRSEMNVSTLELGDSALYLCASSPDSHSTDTQYFGPGTRLTVL.

J is TRBJ2-5 and V is TRBV5-1, with 7 bases that match TRBD2. This CDR3 contains 15 residues. Germline trimming cut 2 bases from V and 4 bases from J; bases unmatched to any gene: 8. Germline V gene data show CDR1 as SGHRS and CDR2 as YFSETQ. CDR3 sequence: CASSFDTGGGETQYF. Here the CDR3 DNA reads TGCGCCAGCAGCTTCGATACGGGCGGGGGAGAGACCCAGTACTTC.

This chain joins TRBV2 and TRBJ2-7; either TRBD1 or TRBD2 may supply D (6 bases each). V was pared by 3 bases and J by 4 bases, with 13 bases between. Germline CDR1 reads SNHLY; CDR2 reads FYNNEI. The CDR3 is 14 amino acids. The CDR3 loop is CASSEGQGRYEQYF. The DNA for the CDR3 is TGTGCCAGCAGTGAGGGGCAGGGGAGGTACGAGCAGTACTTC.

There are a few counts of this clone. The chain recombines TRBV10-3 with TRBJ2-7; TRBD1 aligns across 9 bases. Germline values: CDR1 ENHRY, CDR2 SYGVKD. The CDR3 spans 15 residues. Trimming at V came to 2 bases and at J to 4 bases, leaving 6 bases not matched to a gene. The DNA for the CDR3 is TGTGCCATCAGTGAGCCGGGACAGGGATGGTACGAGCAGTACTTC. Its protein product is CAISEPGQGWYEQYF.

The chain links TRBV5-1 to TRBJ1-6; unclear D gene. The CDR3 contains 15 residues. V dropped 4 bases and J dropped 8 bases, with 16 bases sitting between them. Germline V lookup: CDR1 SGHRS, CDR2 YFSETQ. The CDR3 protein is CASSLRPSLDSPLHF. The CDR3 DNA reads as TGCGCCAGCAGCCTGCGGCCGTCTTTAGATTCACCCCTCCACTTT.

The chain has TRBV4-3 and TRBJ2-1; TRBD2 agrees at 10 bases. The germline gives CDR1 LGHNA, CDR2 YSLEER. The CDR3 consists of 22 residues. Losses at the gene ends were 0 bases for V and 1 base for J; bases not matched to a gene: 18. CDR3 amino acids: CASSQDRVAVLAGAKSYNEQFF. CDR3 nucleotide sequence: TGCGCCAGCAGCCAAGATAGGGTAGCTGTGCTAGCGGGAGCTAAATCCTACAATGAGCAGTTCTTC.

This chain connects TRBV27 to TRBJ2-7; no reliable D call. This CDR3 comprises 14 residues. V lost 6 bases to trimming and J lost 2 bases, with 14 bases between them. Per the germline V gene, CDR1 is MNHEY and CDR2 is SMNVEV (reference sequence). In nucleotides, the CDR3 is TGTGCCAGCAGAGTGTCTAGACCACCCTACGAGCAGTACTTC. Protein product: CASRVSRPPYEQYF.

The chain uses TRBV5-6 and TRBJ1-2, with a possible D match to TRBD1 (6 bases). Between the trimmed V and J ends, which lost 4 bases and 6 bases, there was a span of 16 bases. Germline CDR1 is SGHDT and CDR2 is YYEEEE. This CDR3 contains 14 residues. For the CDR3, the DNA is TGTGCCAGCAGCCGGGACACCGAACTGGATGGCTACACCTTC. This encodes CASSRDTELDGYTF.

The chain employs TRBV7-9 and TRBJ1-1; a weak D match, TRBD1 (5 bases). The germline V gene has CDR1 SEHNR and CDR2 FQNEAQ (reference sequence). This CDR3 is built from 13 residues. V was trimmed by 2 bases and J by 4 bases, leaving 8 bases between them. The DNA of the CDR3 is TGTGCCAGCAGCTTACAGGGTGGCACTGAAGCTTTCTTT. This translates into CASSLQGGTEAFF.

V and J are TRBV19 and TRBJ1-2; no firm D call. V dropped 7 bases and J dropped 0 bases, with 9 bases sitting between them. The length of the CDR3 is 13 residues. Germline loops: CDR1 LNHDA, CDR2 SQIVND (reference sequence). The DNA for the CDR3 is TGTGCCAGTAATCGGGAAGCTAACTATGGCTACACCTTC. This sequence encodes CASNREANYGYTF.

This sequence joins TRBV6-5 and TRBJ1-1, with D uncertain. V lost 2 bases, J lost 5 bases, and 6 bases lay in between. CDR3 length: 12 residues. Per germline, CDR1 MNHEY and CDR2 SVGAGI. Written as DNA, the CDR3 is TGTGCCAGCAGTTACGGAGGGACTGAAGCTTTCTTT. It is translated as CASSYGGTEAFF.

The rearrangement joins TRBV30 to TRBJ2-5, with 7 bases fitting TRBD1. The CDR3 runs to 13 residues. In germline, CDR1 is GTSNPN, CDR2 SVGIG (reference sequence). Trimming cost V 7 bases and J 5 bases; bases outside gene matches: 10. The CDR3 sequence is CASGQAARETQYF. The CDR3 DNA reads TGTGCCTCTGGACAGGCGGCCAGGGAGACCCAGTACTTC.

The chain has TRBV5-8 and TRBJ1-2; the match to TRBD1 covers 7 bases. This CDR3 comprises 15 residues. Germline CDR1 and CDR2: SGHTS and YDEGEE. The J segment lost 5 bases and the V segment lost 7 bases, leaving 14 bases of the junction unmatched. The CDR3 DNA follows: TGTGCCAGCTTCCTCCCCCCAGGGGGGCTTTATGGCTACACCTTC. This translates into CASFLPPGGLYGYTF. Looking up the rest from reference TRBV5-8 and TRBJ1-2 gives the full variable domain: EAGVTQSPTHLIKTRGQQATLRCSPISGHTSVYWYQQALGLGLQFLLWYDEGEERNRGNFPPRFSGRQFPNYSSELNVNALELEDSALYLCASFLPPGGLYGYTFGSGTRLTVV.

V usage is TRBV5-1 and J usage is TRBJ1-4; 7 nucleotides line up with TRBD1. CDR1 and CDR2 (germline): SGHRS, YFSETQ. This CDR3 is built from 14 residues. V shed 5 bases and J 5 bases; nucleotides not matched to a gene: 6. CDR3 residues: CASRPTGENEKLFF. CDR3 nucleotides: TGCGCCAGCAGGCCAACAGGGGAAAATGAAAAACTGTTTTTT.

V is TRBV5-4 and J is TRBJ2-7, with 7 bases matching TRBD2. After removal of 0 bases from V and 1 base from J, the junction contained 4 bases not matched to a gene. Germline-derived CDR1 and CDR2 are SGHNT and YYREEE (reference sequence). This CDR3 spans 15 amino acids. The CDR3, as DNA: TGTGCCAGCAGCTTGGATAGCGGGTATTCCTACGAGCAGTACTTC. Protein: CASSLDSGYSYEQYF.